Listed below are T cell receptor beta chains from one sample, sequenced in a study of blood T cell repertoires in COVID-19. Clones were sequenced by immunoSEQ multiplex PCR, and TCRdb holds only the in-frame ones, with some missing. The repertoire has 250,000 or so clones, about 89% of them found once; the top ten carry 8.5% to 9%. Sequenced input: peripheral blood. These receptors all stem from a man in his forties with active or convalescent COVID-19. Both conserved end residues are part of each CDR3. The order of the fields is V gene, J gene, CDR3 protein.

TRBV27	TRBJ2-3	CASRRGVADTQYF
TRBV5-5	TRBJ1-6	CASSLEGPHNSPLHF
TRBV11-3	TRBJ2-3	CASSLNGWDTQYF
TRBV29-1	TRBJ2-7	CSVEAGAHEQYF
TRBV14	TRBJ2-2	CASSRSRSTNTGELFF
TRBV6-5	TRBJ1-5	CASSYSLDSNQPQHF
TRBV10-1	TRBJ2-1	CASSDGGKHNEQFF
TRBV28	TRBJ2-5	CASSQWEGETQYF
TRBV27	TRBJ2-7	CASRKAGGPSYEQYF
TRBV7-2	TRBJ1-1	CASSLEGTIRLNTEAFF
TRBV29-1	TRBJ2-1	CSVLYASGGPNEQFF
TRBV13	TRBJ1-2	CASSLSLDGYTF
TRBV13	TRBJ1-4	CASSLTGTGGEKLFF
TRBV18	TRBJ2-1	CASSPPPGQGAFNEQFF
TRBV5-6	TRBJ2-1	CASSEGTGPFNEQFF
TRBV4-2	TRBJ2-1	CASSLWDTGRNEQFF
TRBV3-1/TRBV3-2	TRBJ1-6	CASKDGVGGSPLHF
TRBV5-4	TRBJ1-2	CASSLRTGSNYGYTF
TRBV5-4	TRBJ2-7	CASSLNEGSEQYF
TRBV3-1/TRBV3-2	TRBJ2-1	CASSQMTSGAYNEQFF
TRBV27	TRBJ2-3	CASSSRLAGPTDTQYF
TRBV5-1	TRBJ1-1	CASSLGGVGTEAFF
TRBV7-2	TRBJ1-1	CASSLVGGVNTEAFF
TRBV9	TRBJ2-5	CASSVTGQETQYF
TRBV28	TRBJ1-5	CASRPTLQGHQPQHF
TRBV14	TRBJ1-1	CASSQQGNTEAFF
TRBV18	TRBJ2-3	CASHPLGGRSTDTQYF
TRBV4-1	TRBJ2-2	CASSQEPPPSGTNTGELFF
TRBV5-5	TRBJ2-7	CASSFGTGISYEQYF
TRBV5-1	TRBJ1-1	CASSFVSGTGGVDTEAFF
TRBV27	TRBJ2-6	CASWGGSGANVLTF
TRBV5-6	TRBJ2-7	CASSRGSYEQYF
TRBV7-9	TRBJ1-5	CASSKSGGDQPQHF
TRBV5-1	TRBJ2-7	CASHSGTGAYEQYF
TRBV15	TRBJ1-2	CATSHDKGASGYTF
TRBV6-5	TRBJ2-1	CASTASSSYNEQFF
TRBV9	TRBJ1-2	CASSVTLQGTYGYTF
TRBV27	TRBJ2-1	CASSFSSGRAYNEQFF
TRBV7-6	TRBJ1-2	CASSPPGGGVYGYTF
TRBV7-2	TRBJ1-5	CASSFPGYSNQPQHF
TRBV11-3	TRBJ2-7	CASSPDRYEQYF
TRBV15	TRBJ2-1	CATSRESGDEQFF
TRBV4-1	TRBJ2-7	CASSEGLAYEQYF
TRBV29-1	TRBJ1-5	CSVGIANQPQHF
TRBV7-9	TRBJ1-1	CASSIPKEVTEAFF